One and the same sample provided the 7 T cell receptor beta chains below, sequenced in a study of T and B cells in COVID-19 patients. Multiplex PCR with BIOMED2 TRB-A/B primer pools amplified TRB rearrangements. TCRdb called the multiplex PCR reads again in MiXCR, with one record for every CDR3 protein. The table shows roughly 4,600 distinct CDR3 sequences, with roughly a fifth occurring only once. Blood genomic DNA input for TRB amplification was about 240-550 ng. The sequencing sample was made of blood. The receptors were sampled from a human donor with active COVID-19.

This rearrangement joins TRBV28 to TRBJ2-7; D may be TRBD1 (5 bases). CDR3 size: 19 residues. Trimming stripped 5 bases from V and 2 bases from J, with 28 bases between. CDR1 is MDHEN and CDR2 is SYDVKM in the germline V gene. Written as DNA, the CDR3 is TGTGCCAGCAGTCCCCAGGGATTTTTTGAGGAGAGGTCACCCTACGAGCAGTACTTC. It translates to CASSPQGFFEERSPYEQYF.

Only a few counts were recorded for this clonotype. The J gene is TRBJ2-7, the V gene TRBV7-2; D is possibly TRBD1 (5 bases). The CDR3 sequence is 12 residues long. V shed 7 bases and J shed 2 bases, with 9 bases lying between them. Germline V CDR1 and CDR2: SGHTA, FQGNSA. The CDR3, as DNA: TGTGCCAGCAACTCAGGGCCCTACGAGCAGTACTTC. Protein: CASNSGPYEQYF.

Concerning this clonotype itself: This could be a read error, since a much larger clone is one nucleotide away. The J gene is TRBJ1-2, the V gene TRBV27; 7 positions match TRBD1. The CDR3 has 15 amino acids. CDR1 is MNHEY, CDR2 SMNVEV, per germline (reference sequence). Germline trimming cut 2 bases from V and 8 bases from J; bases unmatched to any gene: 11. The CDR3 loop is CASSLTRDSPGGYTF. The DNA of the CDR3 is TGTGCCAGCAGTTTAACCCGGGACAGTCCGGGGGGCTACACCTTC.

This chain links TRBV7-9 with TRBJ2-1, with D possibly TRBD1 on 5 matching bases. The J call may be mistaken, given a closer DNA end match to TRBJ2-7. Germline values: CDR1 SEHNR, CDR2 FQNEAQ (reference sequence). There are 16 residues in the CDR3. The chain's CDR3 is CASSLLRGSSYNEQYF. In nucleotides, the CDR3 is TGTGCCAGCAGCTTGCTTAGGGGTAGCTCCTACAATGAGCAGTACTTC.

This clonotype is large by share. The gene calls are TRBV29-1 and TRBJ2-3, with D uncertain. This CDR3 is 11 amino acids long. The V gene's germline CDR1 is SQVTM and CDR2 ANQGSEA. The ends were cut back, 2 bases at V and 5 bases at J, with 5 bases in the middle. Here the CDR3 DNA reads TGCAGCGTTGAAAGTCTAGATACGCAGTATTTT. Protein: CSVESLDTQYF.

By frequency in the sample, this clonotype is medium-sized (0.01 to 0.1%). V is TRBV5-1 and J is TRBJ1-4, with D hard to call. The CDR3 is 15 amino acids. The germline CDR1 and CDR2 sequences are SGHRS and YFSETQ. V was shortened by 0 bases and J by 4 bases, with 10 bases between the two germline ends. In DNA, the CDR3 is TGCGCCAGCAGCTTGGGAGTCCAAGATAATGAAAAACTGTTTTTT. This codes for CASSLGVQDNEKLFF.

The genes are TRBV15 and TRBJ2-7; 13 bases line up with TRBD2. J was trimmed by 4 bases and V by 10 bases; bases with no gene match: 13. In germline, CDR1 is LNHNV, CDR2 YYDKDF (reference sequence). CDR3 size: 16 residues. The CDR3 nucleotides are TGTGCCAGCAGTGCGCCGGGACTAGCGGGGACATACGAGCAGTACTTC. It yields the protein CASSAPGLAGTYEQYF.